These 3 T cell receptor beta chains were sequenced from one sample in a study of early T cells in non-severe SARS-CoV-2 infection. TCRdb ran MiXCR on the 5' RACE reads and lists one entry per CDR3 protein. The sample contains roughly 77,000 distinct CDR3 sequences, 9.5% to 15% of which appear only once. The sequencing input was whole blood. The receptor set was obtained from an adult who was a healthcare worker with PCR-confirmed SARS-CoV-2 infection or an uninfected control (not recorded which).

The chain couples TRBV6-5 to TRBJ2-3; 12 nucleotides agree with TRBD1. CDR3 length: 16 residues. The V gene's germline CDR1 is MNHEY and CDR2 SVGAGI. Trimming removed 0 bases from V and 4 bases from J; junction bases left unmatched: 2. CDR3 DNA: TGTGCCAGCAGTTACTCGGGGACAGGGGGCCCAGATACGCAGTATTTT. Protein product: CASSYSGTGGPDTQYF.

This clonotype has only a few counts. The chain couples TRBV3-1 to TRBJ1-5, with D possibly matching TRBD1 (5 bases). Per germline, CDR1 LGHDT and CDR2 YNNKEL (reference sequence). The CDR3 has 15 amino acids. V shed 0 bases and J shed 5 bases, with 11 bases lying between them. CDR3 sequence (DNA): TGTGCCAGCAGCCAAGATGGGGCAGCCCATCAGCCCCAGCATTTT. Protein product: CASSQDGAAHQPQHF.

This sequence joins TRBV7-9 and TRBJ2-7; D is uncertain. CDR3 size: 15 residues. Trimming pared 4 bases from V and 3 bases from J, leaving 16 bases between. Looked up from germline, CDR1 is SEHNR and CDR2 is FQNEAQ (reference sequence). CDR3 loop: CASSSLRLEIYEQYF. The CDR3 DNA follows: TGTGCCAGCAGCTCCCTCCGGTTGGAAATCTACGAGCAGTACTTC. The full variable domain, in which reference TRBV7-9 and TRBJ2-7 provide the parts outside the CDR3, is DTGVSQNPRHKITKRGQNVTFRCDPISEHNRLYWYRQTLGQGPEFLTYFQNEAQLEKSRLLSDRFSAERPKGSFSTLEIQRTEQGDSAMYLCASSSLRLEIYEQYFGPGTRLTVT.